These T cell receptor beta chains were read from a single sample in a study of blood T cell repertoires in COVID-19. Profiling relied on immunoSEQ multiplex PCR, and the TCRdb table lists in-frame clones only, not all of them. Of more than 200,000 clones detected, roughly 86% appear once; the ten largest clones hold 2.7%. The material sequenced was peripheral blood. The receptors derive from a woman aged 55-75 years with acute or convalescent COVID-19. Both conserved end residues are part of each CDR3. A D gene is named only where the DNA matches it firmly. Only part of the rows carry a size: once, few, many, or a class if the clone is expanded.

j_call v_call cdr3_length clone_size d_call cdr3_aa cdr3_nt
TRBJ1-3 TRBV13 15 . TRBD1 CASSRAMDRGNTIYF TGTGCCAGCAGCCGAGCTATGGACAGGGGAAACACCATATATTTT
TRBJ2-3 TRBV7-2 14 . . CASSPGGITDTQYF TGTGCCAGCAGCCCAGGGGGGATCACAGATACGCAGTATTTT
TRBJ1-2 TRBV7-3 15 . TRBD1 CASRDMAQGVGGYTF TGTGCCAGCAGGGACATGGCGCAGGGGGTGGGTGGCTACACCTTC
TRBJ2-7 TRBV18 15 . . CASSPRRGLSYEQYF TGTGCCAGCTCACCACGCCGCGGGCTTAGCTACGAGCAGTACTTC
TRBJ2-3 TRBV6-4 16 . . CASSIGWRGNTDTQYF TGTGCCAGCAGTATCGGGTGGCGGGGAAACACAGATACGCAGTATTTT
TRBJ1-4 TRBV6-1 18 . . CASNERGSLSPGAEKLFF TGTGCCAGCAATGAGAGAGGGTCCCTAAGCCCGGGTGCTGAAAAACTGTTTTTT
TRBJ1-4 TRBV19 16 . TRBD1 CASSLQGAGTNEKLFF TGTGCCAGTAGTCTACAGGGGGCTGGGACTAATGAAAAACTGTTTTTT
TRBJ2-6 TRBV27 15 . . CASSLVGPGANVLTF TGTGCCAGCAGTTTAGTGGGGCCTGGGGCCAACGTCCTGACTTTC
TRBJ2-1 TRBV2 15 . . CASSDGGSSYNEQFF TGTGCCAGCAGTGATGGGGGGAGCTCCTACAATGAGCAGTTCTTC
TRBJ1-1 TRBV5-1 16 . . CASSLAASRGGTEAFF TGCGCCAGCAGCTTGGCGGCATCCCGGGGTGGGACTGAAGCTTTCTTT
TRBJ1-2 TRBV5-1 12 once . CASSFAGDSYTF TGCGCCAGCAGCTTCGCAGGGGATTCCTACACCTTC
TRBJ1-4 TRBV28 14 . . CASRPGTPDEKLFF TGTGCCAGCAGGCCCGGGACACCGGATGAAAAACTGTTTTTT
TRBJ1-1 TRBV5-5 14 . . CASSSQGLGTEAFF TGTGCCAGCAGCTCCCAGGGGTTGGGTACTGAAGCTTTCTTT
TRBJ1-2 TRBV5-1 13 . . CASSATGNYGYTF TGCGCCAGCAGCGCAACAGGGAACTATGGCTACACCTTC
TRBJ2-7 TRBV28 15 . TRBD1 CASSRGTGPSYEQYF TGTGCCAGCAGCAGAGGGACAGGGCCTTCCTACGAGCAGTACTTC
TRBJ1-2 TRBV11-1 12 . . CASSQRSYGYTF TGTGCCAGCAGCCAGCGGAGCTATGGCTACACCTTC
TRBJ1-1 TRBV7-2 11 . . CASSLTDEAFF TGTGCCAGCAGCCTGACAGATGAAGCTTTCTTT
TRBJ1-6 TRBV18 20 . . CASSPRNIVAGESLNSPLHF TGTGCCAGCTCACCACGGAATATTGTGGCAGGGGAGAGTTTGAATTCACCCCTCCACTTT
TRBJ1-6 TRBV30 16 . TRBD1 CAWSPGRDRGNSPLHF TGTGCCTGGAGTCCAGGGAGGGACAGGGGAAATTCACCCCTCCACTTT
TRBJ2-7 TRBV28 15 once TRBD1 CASSQPGQGPYEQYF TGTGCCAGCAGCCAACCGGGACAGGGTCCCTACGAGCAGTACTTC